The 5 T cell receptor beta chains below come from one sample, sequenced in a study of blood T cell repertoires in COVID-19. Libraries were prepared by immunoSEQ multiplex PCR; TCRdb keeps only in-frame clonotypes and omits some of them. The table lists around 370,000 clones, 87% of them singletons. The sequenced sample consisted of peripheral blood. The receptors come from a woman aged 45-59 years with COVID-19, enrolled during active disease.

V usage is TRBV7-9 and J usage is TRBJ1-2; no reliable D call. Trimming stripped 2 bases from V and 8 bases from J, with 6 bases between. In germline, CDR1 is SEHNR, CDR2 FQNEAQ (reference sequence). The CDR3 consists of 11 residues. The CDR3 DNA follows: TGTGCCAGCAGCTTACTAGCGGGCTACACCTTC. This encodes CASSLLAGYTF.

V is TRBV6-5 and J is TRBJ2-2, with 11 bases identical to TRBD2. V dropped 4 bases and J dropped 6; count of bases not matched to a gene: 7. The germline V gene has CDR1 MNHEY and CDR2 SVGAGI. The CDR3 runs to 16 residues. The CDR3 DNA reads as TGTGCCAGCAGTTCCCCTAGCGGGAGGTTCGCCGGGGAGCTGTTTTTT. Encoded protein: CASSSPSGRFAGELFF.

The chain combines TRBV2 with TRBJ2-7; 7 bases line up with TRBD1. V shed 1 base and J 3 bases; nucleotides not matched to a gene: 3. The germline V gene encodes CDR1 SNHLY and CDR2 FYNNEI. The CDR3 is 14 amino acids. This CDR3 reads CASSEGQGGYEQYF. The CDR3 DNA is TGTGCCAGCAGTGAAGGACAGGGTGGCTACGAGCAGTACTTC.

V is TRBV20-1 and J is TRBJ1-1; tentative D call: TRBD1 (6 bases). The V gene's germline CDR1 is DFQATT and CDR2 SNEGSKA (reference sequence). The V and J ends lost 7 bases and 7 bases respectively, with 13 bases between them. This CDR3 comprises 11 residues. This CDR3 reads CSGWGPDEAFF. The CDR3 coding sequence is TGCAGTGGTTGGGGGCCCGATGAAGCTTTCTTT.

The chain recombines TRBV7-2 with TRBJ2-2, with D uncertain. V lost 1 base and J lost 3, with 6 bases in between. Germline CDR1 is SGHTA and CDR2 is FQGNSA. CDR3 size: 14 residues. The CDR3 region is CASSLERDTGELFF. Here the CDR3 DNA reads TGTGCCAGCAGCTTAGAACGAGACACCGGGGAGCTGTTTTTT.